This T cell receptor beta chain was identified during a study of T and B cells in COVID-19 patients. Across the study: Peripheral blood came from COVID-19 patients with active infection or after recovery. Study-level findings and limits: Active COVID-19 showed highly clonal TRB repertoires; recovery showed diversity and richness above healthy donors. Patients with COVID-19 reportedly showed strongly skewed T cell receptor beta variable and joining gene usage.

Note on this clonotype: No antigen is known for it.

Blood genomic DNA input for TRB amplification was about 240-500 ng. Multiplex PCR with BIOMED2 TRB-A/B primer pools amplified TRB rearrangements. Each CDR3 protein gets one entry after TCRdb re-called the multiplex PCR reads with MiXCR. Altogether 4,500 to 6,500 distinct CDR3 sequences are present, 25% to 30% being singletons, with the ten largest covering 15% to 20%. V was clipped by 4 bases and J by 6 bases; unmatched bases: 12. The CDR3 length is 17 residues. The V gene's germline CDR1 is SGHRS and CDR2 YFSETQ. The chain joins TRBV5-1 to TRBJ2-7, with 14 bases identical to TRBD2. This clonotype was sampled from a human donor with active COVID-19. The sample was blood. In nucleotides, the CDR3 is TGCGCCAGCAGCCAAGGGACTAGCGGGGGCTCAGGGGCCGAGCAGTACTTC. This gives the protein CASSQGTSGGSGAEQYF.